Each of the 21 T cell receptor beta chains below was sequenced from the same sample in a study of blood T cells in healthy people across ages. Next came a second PCR, run for about 7 to 12 cycles, which used a sample-barcoded 5' primer along with a J-beta primer mix. TCRdb re-called the 5' RACE reads through MiXCR, storing one row per CDR3 protein. Of about 830,000 distinct CDR3 sequences in the sample, 55% to 65% were seen once. The specimen sequenced was blood. All receptors derive from a man younger than 45 in good health.

The CDR3 DNA reads TGTGCCACCAGCAGAGGGGACAGGTACTACGAGCAGTACTTC. Translation gives CATSRGDRYYEQYF. The J gene is TRBJ2-4, the V gene TRBV15; 8 bases align to TRBD1. With the DNA end fitting TRBJ2-7 better, the J assignment may be wrong. The CDR3 length is 14 residues. Germline loops: CDR1 LNHNV, CDR2 YYDKDF (reference sequence).

The rearrangement joins TRBV7-9 to TRBJ2-7; D is possibly TRBD1 or TRBD2 (6 bases each). Trimming removed 5 bases at V and 2 bases at J, with 13 bases between. The germline gives CDR1 SEHNR, CDR2 FQNEAQ (reference sequence). The CDR3 extends over 14 amino acids. DNA for the CDR3: TGTGCCAGCAGCCGAGGGAGGACAGCCTACGAGCAGTACTTC. Translation gives CASSRGRTAYEQYF.

The chain employs TRBV7-8 and TRBJ2-7; D not resolved. The CDR3 extends over 12 amino acids. Trimming shortened V by 3 bases and J by 6 bases, and 9 bases separated the two germline ends. CDR1 SGHVS and CDR2 FQNEAQ come from the germline V gene. The CDR3: CASSFATVEQYF. The CDR3 region has the DNA TGTGCCAGCAGCTTTGCTACAGTCGAGCAGTACTTC.

This clonotype was counted ten times or more. The chain links TRBV6-2 or TRBV6-3 to TRBJ2-7; D is unresolved. This CDR3 is 14 amino acids long. Germline values: CDR1 MNHEY, CDR2 SVGEGT. V dropped 4 bases and J dropped 5 bases, with 15 bases sitting between them. In nucleotides, the CDR3 is TGTGCCAGCAGTTCACATTCCTACACCCACGAGCAGTACTTC. Encoded protein: CASSSHSYTHEQYF.

This clonotype was observed a few times. This chain links TRBV2 with TRBJ2-7; D is undetermined. Germline V gene sequence: CDR1 SNHLY, CDR2 FYNNEI. Trimming pared 5 bases from V and 3 bases from J, leaving 8 bases between. The CDR3 covers 12 residues. The chain's CDR3 is CASSRADYEQYF. For the CDR3, the DNA is TGTGCCAGCAGTAGGGCAGACTACGAGCAGTACTTC.

The V gene is TRBV6-5, the J gene TRBJ2-7; the D is unclear. With 0 bases removed from V and 1 base from J, the gap between germline ends came to 13 bases. CDR3 size: 16 residues. Looked up from germline, CDR1 is MNHEY and CDR2 is SVGAGI. CDR3 in DNA: TGTGCCAGCAGTTACTCGGGCTACTTCCATTCCTACGAGCAGTACTTC. Residues: CASSYSGYFHSYEQYF.

This clonotype occurred many times. The chain couples TRBV4-2 to TRBJ2-7; 10 bases agree with TRBD1. V was pared by 3 bases and J by 3 bases, with 5 bases of the junction left unmatched. Germline CDR1 reads LGHNA; CDR2 reads YNFKEQ. The CDR3 is 15 amino acids. DNA of the CDR3: TGTGCCAGCAGCCACCCGGGACAGGGGTTCTACGAGCAGTACTTC. It translates to CASSHPGQGFYEQYF.

This clonotype was seen more than once but under ten times. This chain joins TRBV7-9 and TRBJ2-3; D unresolved. Germline CDR1 is SEHNR and CDR2 is FQNEAQ (reference sequence). The CDR3 covers 15 residues. V gave up 11 bases and J gave up 0 bases, with 18 bases separating them. CDR3 nucleotide sequence: TGTGCCCTCCCTAGGGCCGTAGCTAGCACAGATACGCAGTATTTT. Encoded protein: CALPRAVASTDTQYF.

Regarding this clonotype: Compared with germline, one end of the junction differs, possibly owing to a read error. The V gene is TRBV6-2 or TRBV6-3, the J gene TRBJ2-1; 10 positions match TRBD2. The CDR3 consists of 15 residues. Per germline, CDR1 MNHEY and CDR2 SVGEGT. In DNA, the CDR3 is TGTACCAGCAGCTTTAGCGGGGGGCCCTACAATGAGCAGTTCTTC. Translated, it gives CTSSFSGGPYNEQFF.

The rearrangement joins TRBV6-2 or TRBV6-3 to TRBJ2-1; TRBD2 matches 12 bases. Trimming removed 5 bases from V and 3 bases from J; junction bases left unmatched: 2. This CDR3 has 15 amino acids. Germline CDR1 and CDR2: MNHEY and SVGEGT. The CDR3 is CASSTTSGGYNEQFF. The CDR3, as DNA: TGTGCCAGCAGTACGACTAGCGGGGGCTACAATGAGCAGTTCTTC.

This clonotype was counted a single time. This sequence joins TRBV6-6 and TRBJ1-1; no clear D gene. V was trimmed by 8 bases and J by 3 bases, leaving 1 base between them. Germline CDR1 reads MNHNY; CDR2 reads SVGAGI (reference sequence). The CDR3 totals 9 residues. This CDR3 reads CASHTEAFF. The CDR3 DNA is TGTGCCAGCCACACTGAAGCTTTCTTT.

V gene TRBV20-1 combines with J gene TRBJ2-1; D not resolved. Germline CDR1 reads DFQATT; CDR2 reads SNEGSKA (reference sequence). V was trimmed by 2 bases and J by 4 bases, leaving 6 bases between them. This CDR3 is 12 amino acids long. Written as DNA, the CDR3 is TGCAGTGCTAGAACAAGGTACAATGAGCAGTTCTTC. It is translated as CSARTRYNEQFF.

V and J are TRBV5-1 and TRBJ1-1; D remains unclear. Germline CDR1 is SGHRS and CDR2 is YFSETQ. The CDR3 extends over 14 amino acids. V dropped 0 bases and J dropped 3 bases, with 9 bases sitting between them. CDR3 sequence reads: CASSLVGGYTEAFF. DNA of the CDR3: TGCGCCAGCAGCTTGGTTGGAGGGTACACTGAAGCTTTCTTT.

This chain uses TRBV7-9 with TRBJ1-2; D unresolved. Trimming took 1 base from V and 3 from J, leaving 12 bases between them. There are 15 residues in the CDR3. The germline gives CDR1 SEHNR, CDR2 FQNEAQ (reference sequence). The CDR3 loop reads CASSLGWIEYYGYTF. For the CDR3, the DNA is TGTGCCAGCAGCTTAGGGTGGATAGAATACTATGGCTACACCTTC.

The rearrangement uses TRBV5-1 and TRBJ1-6; D is undetermined. This CDR3 contains 15 residues. Per germline, CDR1 SGHRS and CDR2 YFSETQ. Trimming took off 2 bases at V and 3 bases at J, with 9 bases between the two ends. As DNA, the CDR3 is TGCGCCAGCAGCTTCGACGGTAACTATAATTCACCCCTCCACTTT. This translates into CASSFDGNYNSPLHF.

The chain recombines TRBV5-1 with TRBJ2-1; D unclear. Germline CDR1 reads SGHRS; CDR2 reads YFSETQ. Trimming stripped 2 bases from V and 7 bases from J, with 7 bases between. CDR3 size: 12 residues. The CDR3 reads CASSFDANEQFF. CDR3 DNA: TGCGCCAGCAGCTTTGACGCGAATGAGCAGTTCTTC.

This chain links TRBV29-1 with TRBJ1-2, with TRBD1 as a possible D gene (5 bases). Germline V gene lookup returns CDR1 SQVTM and CDR2 ANQGSEA. V was shortened by 5 bases and J by 5 bases, with 9 bases between the two germline ends. The CDR3 is made up of 11 amino acids. The CDR3: CSVRGEYGYTF. The CDR3 bases are TGCAGCGTTCGGGGGGAGTATGGCTACACCTTC.

Only a few counts were recorded for this clonotype. The chain has TRBV5-1 and TRBJ2-7; TRBD1 agrees at 8 bases. The V gene's germline CDR1 is SGHRS and CDR2 YFSETQ. Trimming at V came to 0 bases and at J to 1 base, leaving 3 bases not matched to a gene. CDR3 length: 15 residues. In nucleotides, the CDR3 is TGCGCCAGCAGCTTGGAAACAGGGGGATCCTACGAGCAGTACTTC. Translating it yields CASSLETGGSYEQYF.

This clonotype showed up just a few times. The rearrangement uses TRBV7-9 and TRBJ1-2; a weak D match, TRBD1 (6 bases). V was cut by 5 bases and J by 3 bases, with 13 bases left in between. In germline, CDR1 is SEHNR, CDR2 FQNEAQ (reference sequence). The CDR3 spans 14 residues. The CDR3 spells CASSLGTTYYGYTF. The DNA of the CDR3 is TGTGCCAGCAGCCTTGGGACAACTTACTATGGCTACACCTTC.

This clonotype occurred once. The rearrangement joins TRBV7-9 to TRBJ2-2, with D maybe TRBD1 (6 bases). The CDR3 loop spans 13 amino acids. Germline values: CDR1 SEHNR, CDR2 FQNEAQ (reference sequence). Trimming removed 5 bases from V and 5 bases from J, with 9 bases in between. The CDR3 region is CASSVGTTGELFF. For the CDR3, the DNA is TGTGCCAGCAGCGTAGGGACAACCGGGGAGCTGTTTTTT.

The chain couples TRBV7-2 to TRBJ2-1, with TRBD1 matching 9 bases. The end of the DNA is better explained by TRBJ2-7, so the J call may be wrong. Germline V gene data show CDR1 as SGHTA and CDR2 as FQGNSA. The CDR3 sequence is 14 residues long. This chain's CDR3 is CASRPRTGVYEQYF. In nucleotides, the CDR3 is TGTGCCAGCCGCCCCCGGACAGGGGTTTACGAGCAGTACTTC.